This T cell receptor beta chain was captured by sequencing in a study of CD8 T cells in ankylosing spondylitis. The CDR3 length is 14 residues. V lost 6 bases and J 0 bases, leaving 13 bases between the germline ends. The germline V gene encodes CDR1 SGHKS and CDR2 YYEKEE (reference sequence). In this sample, this clonotype turned up many times. From the 5' RACE reads, TCRdb called clonotypes with MiXCR, one entry per CDR3 protein. The data show about 200,000 distinct CDR3 sequences, roughly 24% seen once. The chain couples TRBV5-5 to TRBJ2-7; D is perhaps TRBD1 or TRBD2 (5 bases each). The specimen sequenced was blood, either unsorted or a sorted T cell fraction (not recorded which). The sequence was collected from a male donor with ankylosing spondylitis or in good health (not recorded which). The CDR3, as DNA: TGTGCCAGCACCGGGACGGACACCTCCTACGAGCAGTACTTC. The encoded protein is CASTGTDTSYEQYF.